A single sample gave rise to the 5 T cell receptor beta chains below, sequenced in a study of T cell responses to AZD1222 COVID-19 vaccine. TCRdb's table, derived via immunoSEQ multiplex PCR, lists solely in-frame clones and lacks some. This table has more than 150,000 clones, 85% to 95% appearing once. The specimen was peripheral blood, collected on day 0 of AZD1222 vaccination. The receptors originated from an adult in good health.

The J gene is TRBJ2-2, the V gene TRBV19, with D perhaps matching TRBD2 (9 bases). Germline-derived CDR1 and CDR2 are LNHDA and SQIVND (reference sequence). The CDR3 spans 19 residues. V lost 4 bases, J lost 6 bases, and 27 bases lay in between. The CDR3 region has the DNA TGTGCCAGTAGTACCGACAGGGGTGGACTAGCGACTCCGTCCGGGGAGCTGTTTTTT. Translated, it gives CASSTDRGGLATPSGELFF.

J is TRBJ1-4 and V is TRBV9; 9 bases fit TRBD1. The CDR3 covers 15 residues. With 3 bases clipped from V and 3 bases from J, the junction kept 3 bases outside the gene matches. Germline V CDR1 and CDR2: SGDLS, YYNGEE. CDR3 sequence (DNA): TGTGCCAGCAGCGCGCGGGACAGGGCTAATGAAAAACTGTTTTTT. It yields the protein CASSARDRANEKLFF.

J is TRBJ1-5 and V is TRBV28; D is possibly TRBD1 (5 bases). Trimming took off 6 bases at V and 3 bases at J, with 9 bases between the two ends. Per germline, CDR1 MDHEN and CDR2 SYDVKM. The CDR3 spans 13 residues. The CDR3 nucleotides are TGTGCCAGCAGAGGGGACCTCAATCAGCCCCAGCATTTT. Encoded protein: CASRGDLNQPQHF.

V gene TRBV6-6 combines with J gene TRBJ2-7; D might be TRBD2 (6 bases). Deletions cut 6 bases from V and 6 bases from J, with 15 bases between. Germline CDR1 MNHNY, CDR2 SVGAGI (reference sequence). The CDR3 runs to 13 residues. CDR3: CASSSLSGVEQYF. The CDR3 bases are TGTGCCAGCAGCTCTCTCTCGGGGGTCGAGCAGTACTTC.

This sequence joins TRBV19 and TRBJ2-3, with TRBD2 matching 7 bases. The germline V gene has CDR1 LNHDA and CDR2 SQIVND (reference sequence). V gave up 9 bases and J gave up 1 base; unmatched junction bases: 7. This CDR3 is built from 14 residues. The CDR3 bases are TGTGCCAGCTCCTCGGGGGGAGGCACAGATACGCAGTATTTT. As protein: CASSSGGGTDTQYF.